The rows below give T cell receptor beta chains drawn from one sample of a study of glioma-infiltrating T cells after dendritic cell vaccination. Some clones are missing from TCRdb's copy, which holds only in-frame ones; the method was immunoSEQ multiplex PCR. The table records about 46,000 clones, 70% to 90% of them present only once. Sequenced material: blood, taken after dendritic cell vaccination. All receptors come from a human donor with glioblastoma. Each CDR3 is given without its conserved first and last residue.

v_call: TRBV30
j_call: TRBJ2-4
cdr3_aa: AWSIRTSGSWENIQY

v_call: TRBV10-3
j_call: TRBJ1-4
cdr3_aa: AISGTGPNEKLF

v_call: TRBV5-1
j_call: TRBJ2-1
cdr3_aa: ASSLASGRYNEQF

v_call: TRBV11-2
j_call: TRBJ1-1
cdr3_aa: ASSKNLGAEAF

v_call: TRBV29-1
j_call: TRBJ2-1
cdr3_aa: STSGLTNNEQF

v_call: TRBV30
j_call: TRBJ2-7
cdr3_aa: AWTLGGLPYEQY

v_call: TRBV4-1
j_call: TRBJ1-2
cdr3_aa: ASSPPGTGASYGYT

v_call: TRBV5-1
j_call: TRBJ2-3
cdr3_aa: AAGSGERTDTQY

v_call: TRBV19
j_call: TRBJ2-7
cdr3_aa: ASTPGLAFYEQY

v_call: TRBV7-9
j_call: TRBJ2-4
cdr3_aa: ASSSDRAKNIQY

v_call: TRBV5-1
j_call: TRBJ1-5
cdr3_aa: ASSLSGTGVGQPQH

v_call: TRBV9
j_call: TRBJ1-4
cdr3_aa: ASSSTGTGGEKLF

v_call: TRBV4-3
j_call: TRBJ2-7
cdr3_aa: ASSQDVPLAAYYEQY

v_call: TRBV9
j_call: TRBJ1-5
cdr3_aa: ASSRSGASNQPQH

v_call: TRBV19
j_call: TRBJ1-2
cdr3_aa: ASSFGQTNYGYT

v_call: TRBV13
j_call: TRBJ2-7
cdr3_aa: ASSLAQPSYYEQY

v_call: TRBV7-3
j_call: TRBJ1-6
cdr3_aa: ASSLTGRNSPLH

v_call: TRBV18
j_call: TRBJ2-7
cdr3_aa: ASSPASGISYEQY

v_call: TRBV6-6
j_call: TRBJ2-3
cdr3_aa: ASSYGSGTDTQY

v_call: TRBV5-1
j_call: TRBJ1-1
cdr3_aa: ASSSQAGNTEAF

v_call: TRBV5-6
j_call: TRBJ2-7
cdr3_aa: ASSLFGGYEQY

v_call: TRBV5-1
j_call: TRBJ2-7
cdr3_aa: ASSLLDRVYEQY